The clone carrying this TCR beta chain was seen only a few times. The data are from a study of blood T cell repertoires in COVID-19. This CDR3 has 12 amino acids. Between the trimmed V and J ends, which lost 1 base and 5 bases, there was a span of 5 bases. Germline lookup yields CDR1 SEHNR and CDR2 FQNEAQ (reference sequence). As processed by the authors: Reference gene primer amplification yielded estimated nucleated cell counts. The protocol was immunoSEQ multiplex PCR, while the TCRdb copy is restricted to in-frame clones and leaves out a portion. Clone size and V and J calls were adopted from that table, with D and trimming inferred from the DNA. The top ten hold 3.5% to 4.5% of the sample, which has 200,000 to 250,000 clones, 80% to 90% seen once.

The V call is TRBV7-9, the J call TRBJ1-2; no clear D gene. Sequencing was done on a sample of peripheral blood. The TCR comes from a man over 45 with acute or convalescent COVID-19. The DNA for the CDR3 is TGTGCCAGCAGCTTAGACAAGTATGGCTACACCTTC. It specifies CASSLDKYGYTF. The whole variable domain, remainder taken from reference TRBV7-9 and TRBJ1-2, is DTGVSQNPRHKITKRGQNVTFRCDPISEHNRLYWYRQTLGQGPEFLTYFQNEAQLEKSRLLSDRFSAERPKGSFSTLEIQRTEQGDSAMYLCASSLDKYGYTFGSGTRLTVV.